This TCR beta chain was observed in a study of Graves' ophthalmopathy and Graves' hyperthyroidism. Across the study: Where ophthalmopathy was absent within 18 months of follow-up, hyperthyroidism was stable. Findings and caveats of the study: In predicting ophthalmopathy progression, the model reached 70.59% sensitivity and under 85% specificity. Most thyroid-expanded clonotypes exceeding 0.001 frequency were also found in blood.

This clonotype was seen only a few times. Its antigen is undetermined. The study recruited hyperthyroidism patients aged 18 to 65 who were newly diagnosed, under 2 months' duration. Trimming took 5 bases from V and 4 from J; bases not matched to a gene: 4. The CDR3 has 14 residues. Germline V lookup: CDR1 LNHNV, CDR2 YYDKDF (reference sequence). RNA served as the template for amplifying TCR beta CDR3 regions. HTBI-primed RT-PCR formed the first round, and a multiplex PCR formed the second. TCRdb independently ran MiXCR on the multiplex PCR reads; one entry per CDR3 protein. The sample includes 580,000 or so distinct CDR3 sequences, 39% of them seen just once.

This TCR came from an adult man with Graves' hyperthyroidism. Sequenced input: peripheral blood or thyroid tissue (not recorded which). V is TRBV15 and J is TRBJ2-7, with TRBD1 matching over 11 bases. The CDR3 bases are TGTGCCACCAGCTTGGGACAGGGGGTTTACGAGCAGTACTTC. Its protein product is CATSLGQGVYEQYF.